Shown below are 2 T cell receptor beta chains from a single sample sequenced in a study of T-cell reconstitution after alpha-beta-depleted transplantation in children. Unique molecular identifiers were incorporated into the prepared TCRbeta library. TCRdb itself ran the PCR reads through MiXCR, one entry per CDR3 protein. The table records 200,000 or so distinct CDR3 sequences, 6.6% of them present only once. Sequenced here: PBMCs, sampled before TCRalphabeta/CD19-depleted stem cell transplant. The receptors come from a boy younger than 10 with acute lymphoblastic leukemia, due to receive a stem cell transplant.

This clonotype was picked up many times. This chain joins TRBV30 and TRBJ2-3, with D uncertain. The CDR3 is made up of 12 amino acids. Germline lookup yields CDR1 GTSNPN and CDR2 SVGIG (reference sequence). With 1 base removed from V and 5 bases from J, the gap between germline ends came to 7 bases. The CDR3: CAWSELGDTQYF. The CDR3 DNA follows: TGTGCCTGGAGTGAACTCGGAGATACGCAGTATTTT.

At least ten counts were recorded for this clonotype. The chain links TRBV20-1 to TRBJ2-1; 11 bases are shared with TRBD1. Germline CDR1 DFQATT, CDR2 SNEGSKA (reference sequence). J lost 4 bases, V lost 2 bases, and 1 base had no gene match. The CDR3 spans 14 residues. The CDR3 region is CSARRDRGYNEQFF. CDR3 DNA: TGCAGTGCTAGACGGGACAGGGGGTACAATGAGCAGTTCTTC.